This T cell receptor beta chain was sequenced in a study of T cell responses to AZD1222 COVID-19 vaccine. Study-wide points: Reports say nearly half of spike-specific TCRs go after unmutated variant regions. Dominant CD4 TCR responses targeted spike regions 160-218 and 743-854. Donors were chiefly white British, with a greater number of females, and clonal diversity was perhaps underestimated.

The table lists this clone with a count of one. Its antigen is currently unknown. TCRdb keeps only in-frame clones here, not all; method: immunoSEQ multiplex PCR. The sample lists approximately 130,000 clones, 85% to 95% occurring once. The origin of this receptor is an adult in good health. Sample: peripheral blood, taken on day 0 of AZD1222 vaccination.

The CDR3 DNA reads TGTGCCAGCTCACCCCACCGGGACAGTTCCTACGAGCAGTACTTC. Amino acid sequence: CASSPHRDSSYEQYF. The chain recombines TRBV18 with TRBJ2-7; 7 bases are a match to TRBD1. The germline V gene has CDR1 KGHSH and CDR2 LQKENI. V lost 3 bases to trimming and J lost 1 base; unmatched junction nucleotides: 6. The CDR3 is 15 amino acids. Together with reference TRBV18 and TRBJ2-7, the CDR3 gives the full variable domain: NAGVMQNPRHLVRRRGQEARLRCSPMKGHSHVYWYRQLPEEGLKFMVYLQKENIIDESGMPKERFSAEFPKEGPSILRIQQVVRGDSAAYFCASSPHRDSSYEQYFGPGTRLTVT.